These T cell receptor beta chains were read from a single sample in a study of cytomegalovirus exposure and HLA in healthy donors. TCRdb keeps only in-frame clones here, not all; method: immunoSEQ multiplex PCR. This table has approximately 78,000 clones, less than 85% appearing once. The material sequenced was PBMCs. These receptors were taken from a woman between 50 and 59 years old in good health and CMV-seronegative. The CDR3 runs from the conserved cysteine through the conserved F or W. A D gene is named only where the DNA matches it firmly. Not all rows give a size; the values are once, few, many and, for expanded clones, a class.

size,V,J,D,CDR3,DNA
once,TRBV2,TRBJ2-7,TRBD2,CASRRSLAGGSLDEQYF,TGTGCCAGCAGGCGATCACTAGCGGGAGGGAGTCTCGACGAGCAGTACTTC
NA,TRBV6-5,TRBJ2-7,TRBD1,CASRDRGHEQYF,TGTGCCAGCCGGGACAGGGGTCACGAGCAGTACTTC
NA,TRBV7-6,TRBJ2-2,TRBD2,CASSPQVSGSAGELFF,TGTGCCAGCAGCCCCCAAGTTAGCGGGAGTGCCGGGGAGCTGTTTTTT
NA,TRBV28,TRBJ2-6,NA,CASSLFTGGYSGANVLTF,TGTGCCAGCAGTTTATTCACAGGCGGATACTCTGGGGCCAACGTCCTGACTTTC
NA,TRBV4-1,TRBJ2-7,TRBD1,CASSQRVKPGQRRTLYSYEQYF,TGCGCCAGCAGCCAAAGAGTTAAACCGGGACAGCGGCGAACACTTTACTCCTACGAGCAGTACTTC
NA,TRBV14,TRBJ2-5,TRBD1,CASSQGGRGLSETQYF,TGTGCCAGCAGCCAAGGGGGCAGGGGGCTATCAGAGACCCAGTACTTC
NA,TRBV9,TRBJ1-2,NA,CASSVEGGNYGYTF,TGTGCCAGCAGCGTAGAGGGCGGGAACTATGGCTACACCTTC
NA,TRBV5-6,TRBJ1-2,TRBD1,CASSLVGQGFFGYTF,TGTGCCAGCAGCTTGGTTGGACAGGGGTTTTTTGGCTACACCTTC
NA,TRBV30,TRBJ1-2,NA,CAWSLASRDNYGYTF,TGTGCCTGGAGTTTAGCGTCTAGGGATAACTATGGCTACACCTTC
NA,TRBV4-1,TRBJ2-5,TRBD2,CASSQLTGTSFKTQYF,TGCGCCAGCAGCCAGCTCACCGGGACTAGTTTTAAGACCCAGTACTTC
NA,TRBV2,TRBJ2-1,NA,CASSDRDSYNEQFF,TGTGCCAGCAGTGACCGGGACTCCTACAATGAGCAGTTCTTC
few,TRBV28,TRBJ1-1,NA,CASRRQGNTEAFF,TGTGCCAGCAGGAGGCAGGGGAACACTGAAGCTTTCTTT
NA,TRBV5-8,TRBJ1-1,TRBD1,CASSLWELTGGSNTEAFF,TGTGCCAGCAGCTTGTGGGAGTTGACAGGGGGCTCGAACACTGAAGCTTTCTTT
once,TRBV7-3,TRBJ2-2,TRBD1,CASSLIPGQGSPGELFF,TGTGCCAGCAGCTTAATTCCGGGACAGGGTAGCCCCGGGGAGCTGTTTTTT
NA,TRBV12-5,TRBJ2-7,NA,CASGLVLQQPLSYEQYF,TGTGCTAGTGGTTTGGTACTTCAACAGCCTCTCTCCTACGAGCAGTACTTC
once,TRBV10-3,TRBJ1-1,TRBD1,CAISARGQGDTEAFF,TGTGCCATCAGTGCCCGAGGACAGGGGGACACTGAAGCTTTCTTT
few,TRBV7-2,TRBJ1-1,NA,CASSLQGNTEAFF,TGTGCCAGCAGCTTACAGGGGAACACTGAAGCTTTCTTT
once,TRBV4-1,TRBJ2-7,NA,CASSQDGFLNYEQYF,TGCGCCAGCAGCCAAGATGGCTTCCTAAACTACGAGCAGTACTTC
NA,TRBV28,TRBJ1-5,TRBD1,CASTLPGTGHNQPQHF,TGTGCCAGCACCCTCCCAGGGACAGGACACAATCAGCCCCAGCATTTT
NA,TRBV19,TRBJ2-1,TRBD2,CASSISPTSPLYNEQFF,TGTGCCAGTAGTATTAGCCCGACTAGCCCTCTCTACAATGAGCAGTTCTTC
NA,TRBV2,TRBJ1-3,NA,CASRRAGASSGNTIYF,TGTGCCAGCAGGAGGGCAGGGGCCAGCTCTGGAAACACCATATATTTT
few,TRBV19,TRBJ2-5,NA,CASRLDSQETQYF,TGTGCCAGTAGATTGGACAGCCAAGAGACCCAGTACTTC
NA,TRBV7-2,TRBJ2-7,TRBD2,CASSPTSGSLNEQYF,TGTGCCAGCAGCCCTACTAGCGGGAGTCTTAACGAGCAGTACTTC
once,TRBV19,TRBJ1-2,NA,CASSTGDGYTF,TGTGCCAGTAGTACAGGGGATGGCTACACCTTC
NA,TRBV4-2,TRBJ2-5,TRBD2,CASSQRGSGGTQETQYF,TGTGCCAGCAGCCAAAGGGGGAGCGGGGGTACACAAGAGACCCAGTACTTC
NA,TRBV9,TRBJ2-5,TRBD2,CASSPGLAGAETQYF,TGTGCCAGCAGCCCTGGACTAGCGGGGGCAGAGACCCAGTACTTC
NA,TRBV4-3,TRBJ2-1,NA,CASSPSPISAGPGEQFF,TGCGCCAGCAGCCCCAGCCCTATATCGGCAGGCCCGGGAGAGCAGTTCTTC
NA,TRBV4-2,TRBJ1-2,NA,CASSQDDTNYGYTF,TGTGCCAGCAGCCAAGATGACACGAACTATGGCTACACCTTC
once,TRBV9,TRBJ2-1,NA,CASSANRVERDPEQFF,TGTGCCAGCAGCGCGAACCGGGTAGAACGGGATCCTGAGCAGTTCTTC
NA,TRBV28,TRBJ1-5,TRBD1,CASSSGQVLNQPQHF,TGTGCCAGCAGCAGCGGACAGGTCCTAAATCAGCCCCAGCATTTT
NA,TRBV7-9,TRBJ2-1,TRBD2,CASSLERGPYNEQFF,TGTGCCAGCAGCTTAGAGCGGGGACCCTACAATGAGCAGTTCTTC
NA,TRBV6-5,TRBJ1-1,NA,CASSYKGGKTEAFF,TGTGCCAGCAGTTACAAAGGGGGTAAGACTGAAGCTTTCTTT
NA,TRBV5-6,TRBJ2-1,NA,CASSLGAGALNEQFF,TGTGCCAGCAGCCTGGGGGCGGGAGCACTCAATGAGCAGTTCTTC
NA,TRBV27,TRBJ1-2,TRBD1,CASSLGGRVSFYGYTF,TGTGCCAGCAGTCTAGGGGGCAGGGTAAGCTTCTATGGCTACACCTTC
NA,TRBV5-4,TRBJ1-2,NA,CASSTGTPFNYGYTF,TGTGCCAGCAGCACTGGGACACCTTTTAACTATGGCTACACCTTC
NA,TRBV5-6,TRBJ2-5,NA,CASSLGGSWEQYF,TGTGCCAGCAGCTTGGGAGGATCTTGGGAGCAGTACTTC
NA,TRBV11-2,TRBJ2-1,TRBD2,CASSALGTSGGFEQFF,TGTGCCAGCAGCGCACTCGGGACTAGCGGGGGGTTTGAGCAGTTCTTC
once,TRBV7-8,TRBJ2-3,TRBD2,CASSSPVRGGKSTDTQYF,TGTGCCAGCAGCTCCCCCGTACGGGGGGGTAAGAGCACAGATACGCAGTATTTT
once,TRBV9,TRBJ2-5,NA,CASSVAGFQETQYF,TGTGCCAGCAGCGTAGCAGGGTTTCAAGAGACCCAGTACTTC
NA,TRBV27,TRBJ1-2,NA,CASSSAGGPFDGYTF,TGTGCCAGCAGTTCAGCCGGGGGACCATTCGATGGCTACACCTTC
NA,TRBV6-5,TRBJ2-2,NA,CASSSGLNTGELFF,TGTGCCAGCAGCTCGGGACTTAACACCGGGGAGCTGTTTTTT
NA,TRBV2,TRBJ2-5,NA,CASSNGGQETQYF,TGTGCCAGCAGCAACGGAGGCCAAGAGACCCAGTACTTC
once,TRBV29-1,TRBJ2-5,NA,CSARGIQETQYF,TGCAGCGCTAGGGGAATTCAAGAGACCCAGTACTTC
NA,TRBV14,TRBJ2-1,TRBD2,CASSQWTSGYNEQFF,TGTGCCAGCAGCCAATGGACTAGCGGATACAATGAGCAGTTCTTC
NA,TRBV7-8,TRBJ2-5,TRBD1,CASSFQSGQGLETQYF,TGTGCCAGCAGCTTCCAGTCGGGACAGGGTTTGGAGACCCAGTACTTC
NA,TRBV13,TRBJ2-1,TRBD2,CASSLWTSGNEQFF,TGTGCCAGCAGCCTATGGACTAGCGGAAATGAGCAGTTCTTC
NA,TRBV5-1,TRBJ2-1,NA,CASSIYNEQFF,TGCGCCAGCAGTATCTACAATGAGCAGTTCTTC
NA,TRBV6-5,TRBJ2-2,TRBD2,CASSYQAGDPPGELFF,TGTGCCAGCAGTTACCAGGCGGGAGACCCCCCCGGGGAGCTGTTTTTT
NA,TRBV7-9,TRBJ2-2,NA,CASTLTVAGELFF,TGTGCCAGCACCCTAACAGTGGCCGGGGAGCTGTTTTTT
NA,TRBV25-1,TRBJ1-1,TRBD1,CASSRTGARPEAFF,TGTGCCAGCTCACGGACAGGGGCTCGTCCTGAAGCTTTCTTT
NA,TRBV7-9,TRBJ1-1,NA,CASSPGPAGTEAFF,TGTGCCAGCAGCCCTGGTCCAGCGGGCACTGAAGCTTTCTTT
NA,TRBV4-1,TRBJ2-3,TRBD2,CASSLSRRLAGESDTQYF,TGCGCCAGCAGCCTATCACGGAGGCTAGCGGGGGAGTCAGATACGCAGTATTTT
NA,TRBV29-1,TRBJ2-1,NA,CSVGVEFKYYEQFF,TGCAGCGTTGGAGTAGAATTTAAGTACTATGAGCAGTTCTTC
few,TRBV29-1,TRBJ1-2,TRBD1,CSVGQGAQGYTF,TGCAGCGTCGGACAGGGGGCGCAGGGCTACACCTTC
NA,TRBV5-5,TRBJ1-4,TRBD1,CASSFRGPDEKLFF,TGTGCCAGCAGCTTCAGGGGGCCGGATGAAAAACTGTTTTTT
NA,TRBV28,TRBJ2-1,NA,CASSFNNEQFF,TGTGCCAGCAGTTTCAACAATGAGCAGTTCTTC